Listed below are T cell receptor beta chains from one sample, sequenced in a study of blood T cell repertoires in COVID-19. The method was immunoSEQ multiplex PCR; TCRdb's version includes in-frame clones alone and lacks a portion of them. Here the sample spans about 300,000 clones, roughly 83% being singletons. Sequencing was performed on peripheral blood. These receptor sequences come from a woman aged 45-59 years with acute or convalescent COVID-19. Each CDR3 is given with its conserved first and last residue. The D gene is left open where the match is weak. Clone size appears in some rows only: once, few, many, or a class for an expanded clone.

>-|TRBV9|TRBJ1-2|few
TGTGCCAGCAGCGTAGTGGGGGGGTCTCGGTATGGCTACACCTTC
CASSVVGGSRYGYTF
>TRBD2|TRBV28|TRBJ2-1|-
TGTGCCAGCAGTTCCCCTGGACTAGCGGGAACCTACAATGAGCAGTTCTTC
CASSSPGLAGTYNEQFF
>-|TRBV9|TRBJ1-2|-
TGTGCCAGCAGCGTAGGGGGCGGCGGGGGTGGCTACACCTTC
CASSVGGGGGGYTF
>TRBD1|TRBV7-9|TRBJ1-5|-
TGTGCCAGCAGCTTAGGGACAGGGACACGAAATCAGCCCCAGCATTTT
CASSLGTGTRNQPQHF
>TRBD1|TRBV7-9|TRBJ2-7|-
TGTGCCAGCAGCCAGAATACAGGGGGCGCAGACGAGCAGTACTTC
CASSQNTGGADEQYF
>-|TRBV27|TRBJ2-7|-
TGTGCCAGCAGTTACGGATCCGGGACACTCTCCCACGAGCAGTACTTC
CASSYGSGTLSHEQYF
>TRBD2|TRBV9|TRBJ2-3|many
TGTGCCAGCAGCTACGCCGGGACTAGCTCAGATACGCAGTATTTT
CASSYAGTSSDTQYF
>TRBD1|TRBV7-9|TRBJ2-3|-
TGTGCCAGCAGTTCCCGAACCCAACACCGGGACAGAAGGACAGATACGCAGTATTTT
CASSSRTQHRDRRTDTQYF
>-|TRBV24-1|TRBJ1-5|-
TGTGCCGCTGGGGACACTCGGGATCAGCCCCAGCATTTT
CAAGDTRDQPQHF
>-|TRBV7-8|TRBJ2-3|-
TGTGCCAGTAGAGAAGGGGGGGCTAGCACAGATACGCAGTATTTT
CASREGGASTDTQYF
>-|TRBV2|TRBJ1-1|-
TGTGCCAGCAGTGTCCAGATGGTATCTGAAGCTTTCTTT
CASSVQMVSEAFF
>TRBD1|TRBV13|TRBJ2-1|-
TGTGCCAGCAGCCCTAGGGGGACAGGGGATTTGCGGCAGTTCTTC
CASSPRGTGDLRQFF
>TRBD2|TRBV3-1/TRBV3-2|TRBJ2-1|-
TGTGCCAGCAGCCAGGCCCCTACTAGCGGAGGCAACAATGAGCAGTTCTTC
CASSQAPTSGGNNEQFF
>-|TRBV13|TRBJ2-3|-
TGTGCCAGCAGCTTCATTTCGGGTCTTGGCTCCACAGATACGCAGTATTTT
CASSFISGLGSTDTQYF
>TRBD1|TRBV19|TRBJ1-1|-
TGTGCCAGTAGTATTGGAGGTGACAGGGCGAACACTGAAGCTTTCTTT
CASSIGGDRANTEAFF
>TRBD2|TRBV11-3|TRBJ2-1|once
TGTGCCAGCAGCCTGCTAGCGGGAGCAACCTACAATGAGCAGTTCTTC
CASSLLAGATYNEQFF
>TRBD2|TRBV27|TRBJ2-1|once
TGTGCCAGCAGTTTTGCTAGCGGGTTTTTGGGTGAGCAGTTCTTC
CASSFASGFLGEQFF
>TRBD2|TRBV6-2/TRBV6-3|TRBJ2-1|few
TGTGCCAGCAGCCGCCGGGGGGAGAGCTCCTACAATGAGCAGTTCTTC
CASSRRGESSYNEQFF
>TRBD2|TRBV9|TRBJ2-7|-
TGTGCCAGCAGCGTAGGTAGCGGGAGCAGCTCCTACGAGCAGTACTTC
CASSVGSGSSSYEQYF
>TRBD1|TRBV18|TRBJ1-1|-
TGTGCCAGCTCACCCGTCACAGGGGGCGATTTGAACACTGAAGCTTTCTTT
CASSPVTGGDLNTEAFF
>-|TRBV4-3|TRBJ1-2|-
TGCGCCAGCAGCCACTCAGATGACCGGAGCCGTTCCTATGGCTACACCTTC
CASSHSDDRSRSYGYTF
>-|TRBV9|TRBJ2-7|-
TGTGCCAGCAGCATCGGTGACGAGCAGTACTTC
CASSIGDEQYF
>TRBD2|TRBV12-3/TRBV12-4|TRBJ2-7|-
TGTGCCAGCAGACCTTCCAGCGGGACCAGTCAATACTTC
CASRPSSGTSQYF
>-|TRBV4-2|TRBJ1-4|-
TGTGCCAGCAGCCAAGTAGGCAGGGCCAATGAAAAACTGTTTTTT
CASSQVGRANEKLFF
>TRBD2|TRBV7-8|TRBJ2-7|once
TGTGCCAGCCTTTCCCAGACCCTCACTAGCGGATCCTACGAGCAGTACTTC
CASLSQTLTSGSYEQYF
>-|TRBV19|TRBJ2-5|-
TGTGCCAGTAGTATGGGGCTGAGAACCCAAGAGACCCAGTACTTC
CASSMGLRTQETQYF
>TRBD1|TRBV5-1|TRBJ1-1|few
TGCGCCAGCAGCCAGGGACAGATGAACACTGAAGCTTTCTTT
CASSQGQMNTEAFF
>TRBD1|TRBV5-4|TRBJ2-5|-
TGTGCCAGCAGTCCCCCGGGACAGGGTACGGAGACCCAGTACTTC
CASSPPGQGTETQYF
>-|TRBV4-1|TRBJ2-3|-
TGCGCCAGCAGCCCACCCGGGGGGCGAGGGTATTTT
CASSPPGGRGYF
>-|TRBV19|TRBJ2-3|-
TGTGCCAGTAGTTGGGGGGTTTCAGATACGCAGTATTTT
CASSWGVSDTQYF
>TRBD2|TRBV6-5|TRBJ2-3|-
TGTGCGGCGGGAGGCCGTGGAGATACGCAGTATTTT
CAAGGRGDTQYF
>TRBD2|TRBV6-2/TRBV6-3|TRBJ2-3|-
TGTGCCAGCAGTCGTCGACTAGCCGAATGGACAGATACGCAGTATTTT
CASSRRLAEWTDTQYF
>TRBD1|TRBV5-8|TRBJ2-3|-
TGTGCCAGCAGCTTGACCCGGACAGGGTTGGATACGCAGTATTTT
CASSLTRTGLDTQYF
>-|TRBV19|TRBJ2-7|once
TGTGCCAGTAGTATTTACTCAGGGGCCTACGAGCAGTACTTC
CASSIYSGAYEQYF
>TRBD1|TRBV6-5|TRBJ1-2|-
TGTGCCAGCAGCACGGACAGGGCCGCCTATGGCTACACCTTC
CASSTDRAAYGYTF
>TRBD1|TRBV6-5|TRBJ1-1|-
TGTGCCAGCAGCCGACAGGGAATGAACACTGAAGCTTTCTTT
CASSRQGMNTEAFF
>-|TRBV9|TRBJ1-3|-
TGTGCCAGCAGCGCAAGGACAGAACCATCCTCTGGAAACACCATATATTTT
CASSARTEPSSGNTIYF